These 10 T cell receptor beta chains came from one sample sequenced in a study of blood T cell repertoires in COVID-19. This table comes from immunoSEQ multiplex PCR, and its TCRdb copy is limited to in-frame clones, with some not included. The sample includes 250,000 to 350,000 clones, roughly 90% of them seen just once. The specimen sequenced was peripheral blood. Receptors originate from a young woman with COVID-19, enrolled during active disease.

This clone was counted ten times or more. V is TRBV16 and J is TRBJ1-5; possible D gene TRBD1, 6 bases. The CDR3 loop spans 14 amino acids. Germline V gene lookup returns CDR1 KGHSY and CDR2 FQNENV. V gave up 0 bases and J gave up 6 bases, with 9 bases separating them. The CDR3 DNA sequence: TGTGCCAGCAGCCAATCCCTACAGGGTCAGCCCCAGCATTTT. It is translated as CASSQSLQGQPQHF.

The table lists this clone with a count of one. At the DNA level, this CDR3 is encoded by other sequences in the same sample as well. The rearrangement uses TRBV5-1 and TRBJ1-1; D gene uncertain. This CDR3 has 13 residues. Germline V gene data show CDR1 as SGHRS and CDR2 as YFSETQ. V was cut by 4 bases and J by 1 base, with 8 bases left in between. CDR3 DNA sequence: TGCGCCAGCAGCGAGGGCCAGAACACTGAAGCTTTCTTT. It yields the protein CASSEGQNTEAFF.

The rearrangement joins TRBV5-6 to TRBJ2-7; 8 nucleotides line up with TRBD1. The CDR3 runs 14 residues. With V trimmed by 4 bases and J by 2 bases, 5 bases remained unmatched. The germline V gene encodes CDR1 SGHDT and CDR2 YYEEEE. Written as DNA, the CDR3 is TGTGCCAGCAGCCCGGGACAGGTGACCTACGAGCAGTACTTC. Its protein product is CASSPGQVTYEQYF.

This chain uses TRBV18 with TRBJ1-2; 10 bases match TRBD1. V shed 2 bases and J 6 bases; nucleotides not matched to a gene: 9. From germline, CDR1 is KGHSH and CDR2 LQKENI. The CDR3 is made up of 16 amino acids. CDR3 residues: CASSPRQGANLDGYTF. The CDR3 region has the DNA TGTGCCAGCTCACCAAGACAGGGGGCAAACTTAGATGGCTACACCTTC.

The rearrangement uses TRBV24-1 and TRBJ2-2, with D tentatively TRBD1 (6 bases). Germline V gene sequence: CDR1 KGHDR, CDR2 SFDVKD. V lost 2 bases, J lost 1 base, and 7 bases lay in between. This CDR3 contains 15 residues. The CDR3 loop reads CATSDYRVNTGELFF. For the CDR3, the DNA is TGTGCCACCAGTGATTACAGGGTGAACACCGGGGAGCTGTTTTTT.

This chain joins TRBV7-3 and TRBJ2-2; D is uncertain. CDR1 is SGHTA and CDR2 is FQGTGA in the germline V gene. The CDR3 extends over 14 amino acids. The germline V and J ends were trimmed by 2 bases and 7 bases, with 11 bases remaining between them. CDR3 in DNA: TGTGCCAGCAGCTTATTTCTCGCCAGCGGGGAGCTGTTTTTT. Protein: CASSLFLASGELFF.

The genes are TRBV2 and TRBJ1-3, with TRBD1 identical over 8 bases. This CDR3 is 15 amino acids long. The V and J ends lost 6 bases and 0 bases, in that order; junction bases with no gene match: 4. CDR1 SNHLY and CDR2 FYNNEI come from the germline V gene. Here the CDR3 DNA reads TGTGCCAGCAGGACAGGGGAGTTCTCTGGAAACACCATATATTTT. Its protein product is CASRTGEFSGNTIYF.

The rearrangement links TRBV15 to TRBJ2-5, with TRBD1 identical over 7 bases. After removal of 2 bases from V and 9 bases from J, the junction contained 9 bases not matched to a gene. The CDR3 sequence is 14 residues long. Germline CDR1 LNHNV, CDR2 YYDKDF (reference sequence). The CDR3 region has the DNA TGTGCCACCAGCAGATCCCTTGACAGGGTTGCCCAGTACTTC. Its translation is CATSRSLDRVAQYF.

The V and J genes are TRBV7-8 and TRBJ2-7, with D possibly matching TRBD2 (5 bases). This CDR3 is 16 amino acids long. Trimming stripped 2 bases from V and 2 bases from J, with 16 bases between. Germline CDR1 is SGHVS and CDR2 is FQNEAQ. The CDR3 here is CASSLRAPSRPYEQYF. The CDR3 nucleotides read TGTGCCAGCAGCTTAAGGGCCCCTAGCCGCCCCTACGAGCAGTACTTC.

The gene calls are TRBV10-3 and TRBJ1-5, with a tentative D call TRBD1 (6 bases). V shed 3 bases and J shed 2 bases, with 8 bases lying between them. The CDR3 has 14 amino acids. Germline V gene lookup returns CDR1 ENHRY and CDR2 SYGVKD. As DNA, the CDR3 is TGTGCCATCAGTGACAGGGGCGGCAATCAGCCCCAGCATTTT. It encodes CAISDRGGNQPQHF.